Listed here is a single T cell receptor (beta chain). CDR1 MGHRA and CDR2 YSYEKL come from the germline V gene. J gave up 6 bases and V 3 bases, and 4 bases lay outside the gene matches. This CDR3 comprises 14 residues. The sample originates from a study of blood T cell repertoires in COVID-19. Data came from immunoSEQ multiplex PCR; TCRdb stores just in-frame clones and leaves some out. This sample has 150,000 or so clones, with about 85% found just once. The sequence came from a woman between 70 and 85 years old with COVID-19, enrolled during active disease. The sequencing input was peripheral blood. The rearrangement joins TRBV4-1 to TRBJ1-5, with 8 bases fitting TRBD1. This CDR3 reads CASSHRDRGQPQHF. The CDR3 region has the DNA TGCGCCAGCAGCCACCGAGACAGGGGTCAGCCCCAGCATTTT.